This TCR beta chain was retrieved from a study of blood T cell repertoires in COVID-19 (dated by TCRdb to 2020 to 2021). In the study overall: Collaborator samples came from the United States, Italy and Spain and covered acute and convalescent phases of COVID-19. Subjects who had been exposed to COVID-19, were actively infected with it, or had recovered from it provided the deeply sampled blood TCRbeta repertoires that made up the dataset. Samples came from the ongoing ImmuneRACE study (first 160 participants) plus 1,254 subjects from 6 global collaborators. The repertoires were released in a freely available public database intended as a resource for research on the immune response to SARS-CoV-2. Nearly every sample came with metadata listing a de-identified subject ID, COVID-19 status, age in years and sex. Where available, HLA class I and class II types were obtained from metadata supplied by the sample provider rather than from assay-based typing. The material from the prospective study consisted of cDNA or gDNA derived from T cells, B-cell-depleted T cells, or PBMCs.

TCRbeta CDR3 regions were amplified from genomic DNA using the immunoSEQ Assay, a bias-controlled multiplex PCR. In the source study's methods: The number of nucleated cells in each sample was estimated from the amplification of reference gene primers within the assay. To quantify the absolute abundance of each unique TCRbeta CDR3 rearrangement, sequence reads were collapsed and filtered. Productive Simpson clonality was computed per sample as the square root of Simpson's diversity index over productive rearrangements. Drawn from immuneACCESS, this table holds only the in-frame rearrangements with V and J called that TCRdb kept. Clones are partly lost; checked studies trace under half to an unresolved V gene and leave the rest unexplained. V and J calls and clone size are those listed in that table; D and trimming were worked out from the DNA. Within this sample are 75,000 to 80,000 clones, with 70% to 90% of them counted one time only. Of the sample, about 10% falls within the top ten clones.

The CDR3 starts with the cysteine, ends with the phenylalanine, and has 17 residues. Just the 51-base CDR3 DNA is kept, in frame starting at base 1. Looking up the germline V gene (reference sequence) yields CDR1 LNHDA and CDR2 SQIVND. At the junction V is shortened by 3 bases and J by 1 base, with 16 bases in between. Remarks on this clone: The clone's antigen remains unknown. Within one base of it there is no much larger clone, and no base qualities were kept.

In Seattle, one collaborating source enrolled patients while the infection was active and tracked those patients longitudinally over the course of disease. The collaborating institutions used their own protocols to collect whole blood in K2EDTA tubes. For TCRbeta analysis, collaborators shipped samples as frozen whole blood, isolated PBMCs, or DNA extracted from either of those sample types. General study outcomes and caveats: Clinical and demographic metadata were provided uncurated, with the amount varying by source and participant.

The source material was peripheral blood. The chain was built from TRBV19 and TRBJ1-5; D gene: possibly TRBD1, on 5 matching bases. The source of this sequence is a man aged 55 to 70 with COVID-19, enrolled during active disease. The CDR3 protein is CASSMIRQGGSNQPQHF. The DNA sequence is given as TGTGCCAGTAGTATGATAAGGCAGGGTGGAAGCAATCAGCCCCAGCATTTT. The CDR3, completed at both ends by the reference TRBV19 and TRBJ1-5 genes, gives the full variable domain DGGITQSPKYLFRKEGQNVTLSCEQNLNHDAMYWYRQDPGQGLRLIYYSQIVNDFQKGDIAEGYSVSREKKESFPLTVTSAQKNPTAFYLCASSMIRQGGSNQPQHFGDGTRLSIL.